This T cell receptor beta chain derives from a study of shared clonotypes between healthy human individuals. CD45RO-negative cells were positively selected for CCR7, leaving out terminally differentiated effector memory CD45RA+ cells. Measured with immunoSEQ multiplex PCR; TCRdb has only the in-frame clones, and not every one. Of some 1,900,000 clones in the sample, about 95% were seen once. Germline CDR1 is SGHVS and CDR2 is FQNEAQ. The CDR3 sequence is 13 residues long. V usage is TRBV7-8 and J usage is TRBJ2-2; no firm D call. The TCR originated in a man younger than 30 in good health. Sequencing was done on a sample of naive CD8+ T cells sorted from blood. The CDR3 sequence: CARQAPNTGELFF. In DNA form, the CDR3 reads TGTGCTCGGCAGGCTCCGAACACCGGGGAGCTGTTTTTT.